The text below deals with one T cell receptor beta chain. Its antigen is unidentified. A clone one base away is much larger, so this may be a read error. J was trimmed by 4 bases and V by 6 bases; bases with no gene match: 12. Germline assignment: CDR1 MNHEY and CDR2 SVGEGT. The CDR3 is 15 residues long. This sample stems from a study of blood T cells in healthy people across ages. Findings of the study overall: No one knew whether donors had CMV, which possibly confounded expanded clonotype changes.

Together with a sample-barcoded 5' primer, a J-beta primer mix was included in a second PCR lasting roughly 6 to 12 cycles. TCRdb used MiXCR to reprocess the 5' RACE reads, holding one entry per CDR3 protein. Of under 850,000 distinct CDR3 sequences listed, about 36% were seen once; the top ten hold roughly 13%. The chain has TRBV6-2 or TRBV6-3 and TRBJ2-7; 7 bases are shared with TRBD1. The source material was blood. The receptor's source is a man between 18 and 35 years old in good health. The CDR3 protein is CASRSVGGLGYEQYF. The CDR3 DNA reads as TGTGCCAGCAGATCGGTAGGGGGCTTGGGATACGAGCAGTACTTC.